One TCR beta chain is described in this entry. This CDR3 has 15 residues. CDR1 SGHTA and CDR2 FQGNSA come from the germline V gene. J gave up 2 bases and V 5 bases, and 8 bases lay outside the gene matches. The data stem from a study of T cell responses to AZD1222 COVID-19 vaccine. This table comes from immunoSEQ multiplex PCR, and its TCRdb copy is limited to in-frame clones, with some not included. The repertoire holds approximately 120,000 clones, with approximately 87% as singletons. This chain links TRBV7-2 with TRBJ1-1; 7 bases match TRBD1. This clonotype originated in an adult in good health. The specimen comprised peripheral blood, sampled on day 0 of AZD1222 vaccination. CDR3 bases: TGTGCCAGCAGCCATTCAAGACAGGGAAACACTGAAGCTTTCTTT. Protein product: CASSHSRQGNTEAFF.